The 11 T cell receptor beta chains reported below all come from one sample, sequenced in a study of blood T cell repertoires in COVID-19. Clones were read by immunoSEQ multiplex PCR, and TCRdb kept only the in-frame ones, dropping some. The sample contains about 330,000 clones, approximately 90% of which appear only once. The sample consisted of PBMCs or T cells enriched from blood (not recorded which). The receptors stem from a woman in her 30s who had recovered from COVID-19.

The CDR3 coding sequence is TGCGCCAGCAGCTTGGGGGACAGGGATGGTAATGGCTACACCTTC. Protein: CASSLGDRDGNGYTF. The V and J genes are TRBV5-1 and TRBJ1-2, with 9 bases lining up with TRBD1. CDR3 size: 15 residues. Trimming took 0 bases from V and 6 from J; bases not matched to a gene: 6. The germline V gene encodes CDR1 SGHRS and CDR2 YFSETQ.

V is TRBV2 and J is TRBJ2-7; 7 bases align to TRBD2. V shed 4 bases and J 1 base; nucleotides not matched to a gene: 1. CDR3 length: 13 amino acids. The V gene's germline CDR1 is SNHLY and CDR2 FYNNEI. Here the CDR3 DNA reads TGTGCCAGCAGTGGGGGGGGTTCCTACGAGCAGTACTTC. It codes for CASSGGGSYEQYF.

J is TRBJ1-6 and V is TRBV7-2, with D possibly TRBD1 on 5 matching bases. The CDR3 covers 13 residues. CDR1 and CDR2 from the germline V gene are SGHTA and FQGNSA. V was cut by 5 bases and J by 10 bases, with 12 bases left in between. CDR3 region: CASSLDRESPLHF. In nucleotides, the CDR3 is TGTGCCAGCAGCCTCGACAGAGAATCACCCCTCCACTTT.

The rearrangement uses TRBV5-1 and TRBJ1-2, with 7 bases matching TRBD1. The CDR3 runs 16 residues. J lost 6 bases, V lost 2 bases, and 13 bases had no gene match. Germline CDR1 reads SGHRS; CDR2 reads YFSETQ. The CDR3 DNA reads TGCGCCAGCAGCTTAGGGGGCAGGACGGTTTCCGATGGCTACACCTTC. It specifies CASSLGGRTVSDGYTF.

This chain joins TRBV5-4 and TRBJ2-7; 9 bases agree with TRBD2. CDR3 length: 15 residues. The germline V gene encodes CDR1 SGHNT and CDR2 YYREEE (reference sequence). The ends lost 0 bases at V and 3 bases at J; junction bases unmatched: 4. CDR3 nucleotide sequence: TGTGCCAGCAGCTTGGGTGCTAGCGGGGACTACGAGCAGTACTTC. Amino acids: CASSLGASGDYEQYF. Full variable domain (rest looked up from reference TRBV5-4 and TRBJ2-7): ETGVTQSPTHLIKTRGQQVTLRCSSQSGHNTVSWYQQALGQGPQFIFQYYREEENGRGNFPPRFSGLQFPNYSSELNVNALELDDSALYLCASSLGASGDYEQYFGPGTRLTVT.

V usage is TRBV30 and J usage is TRBJ1-5, with D maybe TRBD1 (6 bases). The CDR3 contains 16 residues. Germline CDR1 is GTSNPN and CDR2 is SVGIG (reference sequence). The V and J ends lost 0 bases and 5 bases respectively, with 17 bases between them. The CDR3 DNA reads as TGTGCCTGGAGTGTAAGGCCGGGACGGACAGATCAGCCCCAGCATTTT. Translated: CAWSVRPGRTDQPQHF.

This clone turned up a few times. V usage is TRBV9 and J usage is TRBJ2-7, with a weak D call TRBD2 (7 bases). The germline gives CDR1 SGDLS, CDR2 YYNGEE. V shed 5 bases and J shed 6 bases, with 21 bases lying between them. The CDR3 sequence is 15 residues long. CDR3 in amino acids: CASSDAGGQASEQYF. CDR3 nucleotide sequence: TGTGCCAGCAGTGACGCCGGGGGGCAGGCCTCCGAGCAGTACTTC. Full variable domain (remainder filled in from reference TRBV9 and TRBJ2-7): DSGVTQTPKHLITATGQRVTLRCSPRSGDLSVYWYQQSLDQGLQFLIQYYNGEERAKGNILERFSAQQFPDLHSELNLSSLELGDSALYFCASSDAGGQASEQYFGPGTRLTVT.

The chain carries TRBV5-1 and TRBJ2-3; TRBD2 is a possible D gene (5 bases). CDR3 length equals 15 residues. The V gene's germline CDR1 is SGHRS and CDR2 YFSETQ. V gave up 3 bases and J gave up 2 bases, with 13 bases separating them. In DNA, the CDR3 is TGCGCCAGCAGCTCTGGACTGGAAGCCACAGATACGCAGTATTTT. It is translated as CASSSGLEATDTQYF.

This chain uses TRBV6-2 or TRBV6-3 with TRBJ1-5; TRBD1 matches at 10 bases. Germline values: CDR1 MNHEY, CDR2 SVGEGT. The CDR3 totals 18 residues. Trimming took 4 bases from V and 3 from J; bases not matched to a gene: 12. DNA of the CDR3: TGTGCCAGCAGTTCCACGATTCCCGGGACAGGGGTCAATCAGCCCCAGCATTTT. The encoded protein is CASSSTIPGTGVNQPQHF.

The J gene is TRBJ1-5, the V gene TRBV18, with D unresolved. Germline-derived CDR1 and CDR2 are KGHSH and LQKENI. The ends were cut back, 4 bases at V and 0 bases at J, with 19 bases in the middle. The CDR3 is 18 amino acids. The DNA for the CDR3 is TGTGCCAGCTCACTAAAGCAGGTGCGGGCGTATAGCAATCAGCCCCAGCATTTT. Protein sequence: CASSLKQVRAYSNQPQHF.

This clone was recorded a few times. V is TRBV10-1 and J is TRBJ1-2, with 8 bases lining up with TRBD1. The germline V gene encodes CDR1 WNHNN and CDR2 SYGVQD (reference sequence). V trimming: 6 bases; J trimming: 8 bases; junction bases outside the gene matches: 8. The CDR3 extends over 13 amino acids. The CDR3 here is CASSPDRGVGYTF. In DNA, the CDR3 is TGCGCCAGCAGCCCCGACAGGGGTGTGGGCTACACCTTC.